This TCR beta chain originates from a study of blood T cell repertoires in COVID-19. Study background: PBMCs, B-cell-depleted T cells, or T cells provided the cDNA or gDNA that made up the material.

The V end was cut by 5 bases, the J end by 6 bases, with 11 bases between. The germline V gene has CDR1 SGHNT and CDR2 YENEEA. The CDR3 runs to 13 residues. Clones were read by immunoSEQ multiplex PCR, and TCRdb kept only the in-frame ones, dropping some. The table records 30,000 to 40,000 clones, approximately 90% of them present only once. The chain carries TRBV11-3 and TRBJ2-1; TRBD2 might be the D (6 bases). The origin of this receptor is a woman in her twenties or thirties in a cohort sampled during active COVID-19. The sequenced sample consisted of peripheral blood. In DNA, the CDR3 is TGTGCCAGCAGCACCCTTAGCGGCAATGAGCAGTTCTTC. Amino acid sequence: CASSTLSGNEQFF.